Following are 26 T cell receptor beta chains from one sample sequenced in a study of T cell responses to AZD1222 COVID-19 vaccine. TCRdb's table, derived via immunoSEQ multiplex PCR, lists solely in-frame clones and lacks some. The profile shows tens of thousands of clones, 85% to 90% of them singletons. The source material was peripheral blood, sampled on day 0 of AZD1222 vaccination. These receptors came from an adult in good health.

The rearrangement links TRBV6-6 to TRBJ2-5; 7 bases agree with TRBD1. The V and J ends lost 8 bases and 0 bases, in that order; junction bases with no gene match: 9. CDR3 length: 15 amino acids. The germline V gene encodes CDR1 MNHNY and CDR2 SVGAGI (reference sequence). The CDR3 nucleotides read TGTGCCAGCTCGGAAAAGGGGGCAGACCAAGAGACCCAGTACTTC. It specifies CASSEKGADQETQYF.

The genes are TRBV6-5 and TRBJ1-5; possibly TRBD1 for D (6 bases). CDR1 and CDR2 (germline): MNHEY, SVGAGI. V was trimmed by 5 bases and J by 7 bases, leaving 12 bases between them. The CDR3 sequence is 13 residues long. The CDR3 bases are TGTGCCAGCAGTAGGACAGAGGTCCAGCCCCAGCATTTT. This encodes CASSRTEVQPQHF.

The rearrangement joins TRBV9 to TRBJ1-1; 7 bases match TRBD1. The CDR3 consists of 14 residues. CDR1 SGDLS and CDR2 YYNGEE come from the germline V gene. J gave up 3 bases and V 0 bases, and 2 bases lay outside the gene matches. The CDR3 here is CASSVVGGYTEAFF. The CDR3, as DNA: TGTGCCAGCAGCGTAGTAGGGGGCTACACTGAAGCTTTCTTT.

Written as DNA, the CDR3 is TGTGCCAGCAGCAAAAGAGGGGAAAAGACTGAAGCTTTCTTT. It translates to CASSKRGEKTEAFF. The rearrangement uses TRBV5-6 and TRBJ1-1, with D possibly TRBD1 on 5 matching bases. Between the trimmed V and J ends, which lost 4 bases and 5 bases, there was a span of 15 bases. In germline, CDR1 is SGHDT, CDR2 YYEEEE. The CDR3 has 14 amino acids. The entire variable domain, with the rest obtained from reference TRBV5-6 and TRBJ1-1, is as follows: DAGVTQSPTHLIKTRGQQVTLRCSPKSGHDTVSWYQQALGQGPQFIFQYYEEEERQRGNFPDRFSGHQFPNYSSELNVNALLLGDSALYLCASSKRGEKTEAFFGQGTRLTVV.

The CDR3 nucleotides are TGTGCCAGCAGCCAAGGACAGGGGCGCGGCGAGCAGTACTTC. This gives the protein CASSQGQGRGEQYF. This sequence joins TRBV7-2 and TRBJ2-7, with 9 positions matching TRBD1. Unmatched junction bases numbered 8, after V lost 5 bases and J lost 6 bases. The CDR3 totals 14 residues. The germline V gene has CDR1 SGHTA and CDR2 FQGNSA.

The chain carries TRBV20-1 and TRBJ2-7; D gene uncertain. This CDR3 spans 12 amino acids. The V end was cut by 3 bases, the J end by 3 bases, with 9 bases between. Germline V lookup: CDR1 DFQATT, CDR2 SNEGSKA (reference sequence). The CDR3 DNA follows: TGCAGTGCTAGTAGGAACAGCTACGAGCAGTACTTC. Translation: CSASRNSYEQYF.

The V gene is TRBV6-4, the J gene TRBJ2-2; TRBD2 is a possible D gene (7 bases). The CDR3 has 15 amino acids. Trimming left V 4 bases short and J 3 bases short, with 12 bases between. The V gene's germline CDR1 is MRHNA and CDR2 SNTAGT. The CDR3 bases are TGTGCCAGCAGTGTGGACAGCGGGGACACCGGGGAGCTGTTTTTT. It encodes CASSVDSGDTGELFF.

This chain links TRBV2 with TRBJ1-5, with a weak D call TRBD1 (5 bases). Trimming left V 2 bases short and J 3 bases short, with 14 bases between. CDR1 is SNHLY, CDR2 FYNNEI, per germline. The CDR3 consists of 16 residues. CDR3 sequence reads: CASSEWGGWDNQPQHF. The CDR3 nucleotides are TGTGCCAGCAGTGAATGGGGGGGGTGGGACAATCAGCCCCAGCATTTT.

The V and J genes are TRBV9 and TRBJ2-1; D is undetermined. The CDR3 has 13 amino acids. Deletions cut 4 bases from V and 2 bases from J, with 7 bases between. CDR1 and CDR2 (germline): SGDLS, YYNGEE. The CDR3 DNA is TGTGCCAGCAGCCCGACTCCCTACAATGAGCAGTTCTTC. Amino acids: CASSPTPYNEQFF.

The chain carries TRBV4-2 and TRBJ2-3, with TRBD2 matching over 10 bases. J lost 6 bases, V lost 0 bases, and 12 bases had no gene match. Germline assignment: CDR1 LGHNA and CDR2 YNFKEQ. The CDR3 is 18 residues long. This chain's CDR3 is CASSQEPGVAGGWDTQYF. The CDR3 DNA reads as TGTGCCAGCAGCCAAGAACCCGGGGTAGCGGGAGGTTGGGATACGCAGTATTTT.

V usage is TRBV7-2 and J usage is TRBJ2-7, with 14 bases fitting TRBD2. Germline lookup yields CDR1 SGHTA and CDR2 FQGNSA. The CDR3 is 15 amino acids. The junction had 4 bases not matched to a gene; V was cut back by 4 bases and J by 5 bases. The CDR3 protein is CASSSGLAGGDEQYF. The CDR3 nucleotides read TGTGCCAGCAGCTCAGGACTAGCGGGAGGAGACGAGCAGTACTTC.

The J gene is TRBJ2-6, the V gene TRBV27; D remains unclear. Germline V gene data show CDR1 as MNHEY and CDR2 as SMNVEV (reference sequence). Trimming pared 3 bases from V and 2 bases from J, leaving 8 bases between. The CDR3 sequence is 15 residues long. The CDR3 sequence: CASSFSGTGANVLTF. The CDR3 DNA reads TGTGCCAGCAGTTTTTCTGGGACTGGGGCCAACGTCCTGACTTTC.

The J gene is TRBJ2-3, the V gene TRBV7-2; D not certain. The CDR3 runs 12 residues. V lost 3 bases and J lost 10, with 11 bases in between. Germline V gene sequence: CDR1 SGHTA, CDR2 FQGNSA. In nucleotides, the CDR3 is TGTGCCAGCAGCTTCCAATCATCCCCGCAGTATTTT. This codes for CASSFQSSPQYF. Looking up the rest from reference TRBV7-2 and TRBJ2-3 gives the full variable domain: GAGVSQSPSNKVTEKGKDVELRCDPISGHTALYWYRQSLGQGLEFLIYFQGNSAPDKSGLPSDRFSAERTGGSVSTLTIQRTQQEDSAVYLCASSFQSSPQYFGPGTRLTVL.

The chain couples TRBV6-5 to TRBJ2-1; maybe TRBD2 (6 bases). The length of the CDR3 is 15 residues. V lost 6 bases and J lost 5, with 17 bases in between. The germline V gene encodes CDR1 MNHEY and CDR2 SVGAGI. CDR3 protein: CASSTNRGLNNEQFF. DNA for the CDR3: TGTGCCAGCAGCACCAACCGGGGACTGAACAATGAGCAGTTCTTC.

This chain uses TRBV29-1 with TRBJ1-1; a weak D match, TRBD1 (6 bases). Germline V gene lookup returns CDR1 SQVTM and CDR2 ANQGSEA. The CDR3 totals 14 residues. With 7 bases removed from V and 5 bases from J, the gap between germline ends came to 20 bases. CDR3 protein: CSAVHRQAGTEAFF. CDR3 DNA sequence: TGCAGCGCCGTTCATCGACAGGCTGGAACTGAAGCTTTCTTT.

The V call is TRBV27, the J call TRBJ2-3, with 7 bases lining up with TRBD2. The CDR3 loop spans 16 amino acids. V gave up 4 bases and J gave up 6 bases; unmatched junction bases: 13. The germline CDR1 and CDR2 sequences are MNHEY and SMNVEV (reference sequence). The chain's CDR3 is CASSSLRDYGADTQYF. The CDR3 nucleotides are TGTGCCAGCAGTTCGCTTCGGGACTATGGGGCCGATACGCAGTATTTT.

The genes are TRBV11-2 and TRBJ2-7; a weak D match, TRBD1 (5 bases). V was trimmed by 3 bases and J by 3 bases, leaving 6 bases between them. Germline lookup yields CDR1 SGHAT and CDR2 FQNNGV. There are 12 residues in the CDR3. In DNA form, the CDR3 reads TGTGCCAGCAGCTTTCAGGGCTACGAGCAGTACTTC. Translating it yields CASSFQGYEQYF.

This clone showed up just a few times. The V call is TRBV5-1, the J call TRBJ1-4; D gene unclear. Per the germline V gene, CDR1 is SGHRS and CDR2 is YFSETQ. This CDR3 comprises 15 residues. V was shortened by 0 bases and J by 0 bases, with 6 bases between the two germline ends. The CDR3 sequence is CASSLGQTTNEKLFF. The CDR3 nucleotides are TGCGCCAGCAGCTTGGGCCAAACAACTAATGAAAAACTGTTTTTT.

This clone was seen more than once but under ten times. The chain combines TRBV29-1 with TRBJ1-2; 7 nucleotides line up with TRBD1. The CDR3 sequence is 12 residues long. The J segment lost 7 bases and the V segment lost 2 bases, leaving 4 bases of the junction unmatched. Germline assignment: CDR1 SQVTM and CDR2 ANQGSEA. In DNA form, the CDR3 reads TGCAGCGTTGAACGGGACAGTCCTGGCTACACCTTC. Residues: CSVERDSPGYTF.

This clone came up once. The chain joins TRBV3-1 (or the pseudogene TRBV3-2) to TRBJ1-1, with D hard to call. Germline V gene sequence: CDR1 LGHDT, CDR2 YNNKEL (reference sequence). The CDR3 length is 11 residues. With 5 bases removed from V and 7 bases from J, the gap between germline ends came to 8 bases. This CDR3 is CASSDGGEAFF. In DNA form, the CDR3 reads TGTGCCAGCAGCGACGGCGGTGAAGCTTTCTTT.

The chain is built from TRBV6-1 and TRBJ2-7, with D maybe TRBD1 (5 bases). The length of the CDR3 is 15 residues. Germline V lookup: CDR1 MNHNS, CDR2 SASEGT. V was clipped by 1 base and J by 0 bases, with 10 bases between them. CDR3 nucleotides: TGTGCCAGCAGTGAAGTTGGGGCAGACTCCTACGAGCAGTACTTC. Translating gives CASSEVGADSYEQYF.

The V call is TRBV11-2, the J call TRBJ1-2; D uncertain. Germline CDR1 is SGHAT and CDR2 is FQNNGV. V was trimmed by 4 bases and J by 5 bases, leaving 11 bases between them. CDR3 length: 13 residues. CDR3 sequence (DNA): TGTGCCAGCAGCTGGGAGCCTACTTATGGCTACACCTTC. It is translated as CASSWEPTYGYTF.

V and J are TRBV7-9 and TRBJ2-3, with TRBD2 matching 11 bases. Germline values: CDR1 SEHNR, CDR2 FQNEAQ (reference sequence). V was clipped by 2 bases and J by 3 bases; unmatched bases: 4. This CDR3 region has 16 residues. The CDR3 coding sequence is TGTGCCAGCAGCTTATTCACTAGCGGGAGTACAGATACGCAGTATTTT. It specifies CASSLFTSGSTDTQYF.

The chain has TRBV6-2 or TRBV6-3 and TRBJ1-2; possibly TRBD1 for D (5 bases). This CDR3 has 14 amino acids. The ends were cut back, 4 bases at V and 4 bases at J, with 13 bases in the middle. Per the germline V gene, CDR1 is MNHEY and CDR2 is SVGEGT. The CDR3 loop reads CASSSGDSFYGYTF. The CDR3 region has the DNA TGTGCCAGCAGTTCCGGCGACAGTTTCTATGGCTACACCTTC.

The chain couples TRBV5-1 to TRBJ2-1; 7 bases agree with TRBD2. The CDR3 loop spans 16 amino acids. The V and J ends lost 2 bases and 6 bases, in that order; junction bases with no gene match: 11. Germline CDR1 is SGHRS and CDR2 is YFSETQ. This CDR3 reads CASSFTSERLRNEQFF. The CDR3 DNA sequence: TGCGCCAGCAGCTTTACTAGCGAGCGTTTGCGCAATGAGCAGTTCTTC.

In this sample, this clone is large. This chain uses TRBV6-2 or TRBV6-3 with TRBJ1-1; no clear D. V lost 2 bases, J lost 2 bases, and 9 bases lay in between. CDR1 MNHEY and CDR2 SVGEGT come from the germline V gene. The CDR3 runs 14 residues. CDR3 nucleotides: TGTGCCAGCAGTTACACGGAAATCAACACTGAAGCTTTCTTT. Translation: CASSYTEINTEAFF.